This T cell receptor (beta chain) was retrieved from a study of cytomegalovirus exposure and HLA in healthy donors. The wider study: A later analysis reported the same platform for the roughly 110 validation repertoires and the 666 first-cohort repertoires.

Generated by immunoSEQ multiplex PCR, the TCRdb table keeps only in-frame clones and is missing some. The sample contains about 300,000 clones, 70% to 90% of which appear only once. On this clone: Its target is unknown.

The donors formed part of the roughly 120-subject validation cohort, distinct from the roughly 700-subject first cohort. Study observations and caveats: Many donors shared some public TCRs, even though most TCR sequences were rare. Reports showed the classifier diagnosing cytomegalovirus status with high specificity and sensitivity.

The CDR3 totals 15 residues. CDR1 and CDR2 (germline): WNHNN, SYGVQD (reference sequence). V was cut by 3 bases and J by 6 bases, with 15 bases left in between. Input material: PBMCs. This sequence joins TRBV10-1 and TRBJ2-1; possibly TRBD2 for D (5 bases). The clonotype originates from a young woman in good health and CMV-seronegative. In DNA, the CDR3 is TGCGCCAGCAGTGATGCCCCTCCTGGAGGCAATGAGCAGTTCTTC. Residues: CASSDAPPGGNEQFF.